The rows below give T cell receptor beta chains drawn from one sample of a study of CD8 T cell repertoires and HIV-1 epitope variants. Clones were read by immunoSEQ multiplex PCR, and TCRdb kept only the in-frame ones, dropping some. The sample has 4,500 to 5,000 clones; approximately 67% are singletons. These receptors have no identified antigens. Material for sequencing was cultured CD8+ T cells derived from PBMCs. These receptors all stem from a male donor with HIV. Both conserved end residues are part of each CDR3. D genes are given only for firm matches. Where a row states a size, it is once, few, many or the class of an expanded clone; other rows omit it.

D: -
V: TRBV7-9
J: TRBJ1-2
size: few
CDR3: CASSPSSFANYGYTF
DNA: TGTGCCAGCAGCCCGTCCTCGTTCGCTAACTATGGCTACACCTTC

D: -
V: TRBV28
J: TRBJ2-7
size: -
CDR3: CASKSSLWRGSFDEQYF
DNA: TGTGCCAGCAAGAGCAGCTTGTGGAGGGGGAGTTTCGACGAGCAGTACTTC

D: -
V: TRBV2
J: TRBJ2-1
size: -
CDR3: CASSGLVSEQFF
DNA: TGTGCCAGCAGTGGGTTGGTTTCAGAGCAGTTCTTC

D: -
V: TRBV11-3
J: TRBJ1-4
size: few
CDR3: CASSLGNREREKLFF
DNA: TGTGCCAGCAGCTTAGGTAACAGAGAGCGGGAAAAACTGTTTTTT

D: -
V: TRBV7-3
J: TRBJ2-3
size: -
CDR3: CASSPRISRDPTDTQYF
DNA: TGTGCCAGCAGCCCCCGGATCTCGCGGGACCCCACAGATACGCAGTATTTT

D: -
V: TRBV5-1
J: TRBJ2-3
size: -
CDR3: CASSFLGRDTDTQYF
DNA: TGCGCCAGCAGCTTTCTTGGGCGGGACACAGATACGCAGTATTTT

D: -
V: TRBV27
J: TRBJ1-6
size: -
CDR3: CASLGGSSYNSPLHF
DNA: TGTGCCAGCCTTGGGGGGAGCTCCTATAATTCACCCCTCCACTTT

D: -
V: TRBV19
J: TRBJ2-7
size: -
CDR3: CASSILPGSEQYF
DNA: TGTGCCAGTAGTATCCTGCCGGGCAGCGAGCAGTACTTC

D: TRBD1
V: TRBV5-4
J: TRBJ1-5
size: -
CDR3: CASSLDRGSNQPQHF
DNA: TGTGCCAGCAGCCTGGACAGGGGGAGCAATCAGCCCCAGCATTTT

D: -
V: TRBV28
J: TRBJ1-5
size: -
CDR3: CASSSAPGISNQPQHF
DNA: TGTGCCAGCAGTTCCGCCCCAGGGATTAGCAATCAGCCCCAGCATTTT

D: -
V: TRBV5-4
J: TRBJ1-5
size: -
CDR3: CASSLGGGNSNQPQHF
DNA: TGTGCCAGCAGCTTGGGGGGGGGAAACAGCAATCAGCCCCAGCATTTT

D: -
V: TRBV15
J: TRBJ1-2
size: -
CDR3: CATGRAGDGDYGYTF
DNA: TGTGCCACCGGCAGAGCGGGGGATGGAGACTATGGCTACACCTTC

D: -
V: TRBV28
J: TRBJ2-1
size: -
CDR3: CASSLAYRSSYNEQFF
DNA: TGTGCCAGCAGTTTGGCTTACAGAAGCTCCTACAATGAGCAGTTCTTC

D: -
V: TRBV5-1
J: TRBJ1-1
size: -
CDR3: CASSYSQGTEAFF
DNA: TGCGCCAGCAGCTATTCACAGGGCACTGAAGCTTTCTTT

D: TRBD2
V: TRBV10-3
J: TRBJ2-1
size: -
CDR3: CAISESASGTYNEQFF
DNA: TGTGCCATCAGTGAGTCGGCTAGCGGGACGTACAATGAGCAGTTCTTC

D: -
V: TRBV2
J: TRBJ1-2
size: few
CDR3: CASNAGVNYGYTF
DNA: TGTGCCAGCAACGCGGGAGTTAACTATGGCTACACCTTC

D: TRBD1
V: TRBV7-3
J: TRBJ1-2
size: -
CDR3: CASSLWGRGRDGYTF
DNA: TGTGCCAGCAGCTTATGGGGCAGGGGGCGGGATGGCTACACCTTC